This T cell receptor (beta chain) is from a study of cytomegalovirus exposure and HLA in healthy donors. It was with 60 Vbeta and 13 Jbeta primers that the PCR ran. The protocol was immunoSEQ multiplex PCR, while the TCRdb copy is restricted to in-frame clones and leaves out a portion. This table has 150,000 to 200,000 clones, around 65% appearing once. General study findings and limits: The availability of immune exposure information extended only to CMV serostatus.

The germline CDR1 and CDR2 sequences are GTSNPN and SVGIG (reference sequence). This CDR3 contains 14 residues. The junction had 12 bases not matched to a gene; V was cut back by 7 bases and J by 4 bases. Each donor's status was that of a healthy bone marrow donor. A note on this clone: The antigen is undetermined.

The chain combines TRBV30 with TRBJ2-5; 7 positions agree with TRBD1. The receptor comes from a woman in her thirties or forties in good health and CMV-seropositive. Specimen: PBMCs. CDR3 bases: TGTGCCTCGCCGGGACAGTCCAACGGAGAGACCCAGTACTTC. This codes for CASPGQSNGETQYF.